Presented here are 28 T cell receptor beta chains from one specimen sequenced in a study of beta chain features in type 1 diabetes. The sequenced template was cDNA made from the entire isolated RNA. Sequencing was performed with immunoSEQ multiplex PCR; in TCRdb, only in-frame clones are kept and a portion is missing. The sample consists of approximately 60,000 clones, roughly three fifths of them appearing once. The sample consisted of Tregs from blood. These receptors were collected from a woman aged 18-29 years in good health.

The chain combines TRBV30 with TRBJ1-1, with D possibly TRBD1 on 5 matching bases. Looked up from germline, CDR1 is GTSNPN and CDR2 is SVGIG (reference sequence). The CDR3 length is 12 residues. Deletions cut 4 bases from V and 10 bases from J, with 16 bases between. This CDR3 is CAWIRTFQGAFF. The CDR3 coding sequence is TGTGCCTGGATTAGGACATTCCAGGGAGCTTTCTTT.

The V gene is TRBV9, the J gene TRBJ1-2; 7 bases line up with TRBD1. CDR1 is SGDLS, CDR2 YYNGEE, per germline. The CDR3 runs 14 residues. V dropped 4 bases and J dropped 4; count of bases not matched to a gene: 7. CDR3 amino acids: CASSPNRGGYGYTF. In DNA, the CDR3 is TGTGCCAGCAGCCCCAACAGGGGCGGCTATGGCTACACCTTC. Together with reference TRBV9 and TRBJ1-2, the CDR3 gives the full variable domain: DSGVTQTPKHLITATGQRVTLRCSPRSGDLSVYWYQQSLDQGLQFLIQYYNGEERAKGNILERFSAQQFPDLHSELNLSSLELGDSALYFCASSPNRGGYGYTFGSGTRLTVV.

There are a few counts of this clone. V usage is TRBV9 and J usage is TRBJ2-5; 14 bases line up with TRBD2. The trim removed 0 bases at V and 4 bases at J, leaving 5 bases unmatched. CDR1 is SGDLS, CDR2 YYNGEE, per germline. The CDR3 length is 17 residues. CDR3 in DNA: TGTGCCAGCAGCGTAGCAGGGACTAGCGGGAGTGGAGAGACCCAGTACTTC. This translates into CASSVAGTSGSGETQYF. Based on the CDR3 plus reference TRBV9 and TRBJ2-5, the full variable domain is DSGVTQTPKHLITATGQRVTLRCSPRSGDLSVYWYQQSLDQGLQFLIQYYNGEERAKGNILERFSAQQFPDLHSELNLSSLELGDSALYFCASSVAGTSGSGETQYFGPGTRLLVL.

The gene calls are TRBV19 and TRBJ1-5; D remains ambiguous. From germline, CDR1 is LNHDA and CDR2 SQIVND (reference sequence). The CDR3 covers 14 residues. V was trimmed by 2 bases and J by 10 bases, leaving 15 bases between them. The CDR3 DNA is TGTGCCAGTAGTATACTGGGCCCGTATTCCCCCCAGCATTTT. Its protein is CASSILGPYSPQHF.

This clone was picked up a small number of times. The J gene is TRBJ2-2, the V gene TRBV19, with TRBD1 matching 7 bases. The length of the CDR3 is 14 residues. Losses at the gene ends were 6 bases for V and 3 bases for J; bases not matched to a gene: 4. CDR1 is LNHDA and CDR2 is SQIVND in the germline V gene (reference sequence). The CDR3 reads CASSQDRYTGELFF. Written as DNA, the CDR3 is TGTGCCAGTAGCCAGGACAGGTACACCGGGGAGCTGTTTTTT.

The chain employs TRBV2 and TRBJ2-3, with 7 bases lining up with TRBD1. Germline V gene lookup returns CDR1 SNHLY and CDR2 FYNNEI. This CDR3 has 13 amino acids. J gave up 7 bases and V 3 bases, and 4 bases lay outside the gene matches. As DNA, the CDR3 is TGTGCCAGCAGTGAGACAGGGTGGAATACGCAGTATTTT. Translated: CASSETGWNTQYF.

This clone occurred a few times. The V gene is TRBV11-2, the J gene TRBJ1-1, with D unclear. V lost 4 bases and J lost 6, with 15 bases in between. Germline values: CDR1 SGHAT, CDR2 FQNNGV. CDR3 length: 14 residues. DNA for the CDR3: TGTGCCAGCAGCTCACGGACTCTTGGGGCTGAAGCTTTCTTT. The encoded protein is CASSSRTLGAEAFF.

The chain recombines TRBV5-1 with TRBJ2-7, with unresolved D. This CDR3 comprises 14 residues. CDR1 and CDR2 from the germline V gene are SGHRS and YFSETQ. Trimming cost V 7 bases and J 2 bases, with 16 bases left between them. Here the CDR3 reads CASRFGAQAYEQYF. The CDR3 region has the DNA TGCGCCAGCCGGTTCGGCGCGCAGGCCTACGAGCAGTACTTC.

This chain uses TRBV9 with TRBJ2-1, with a weak D call TRBD1 (5 bases). CDR1 is SGDLS, CDR2 YYNGEE, per germline. V lost 2 bases and J 0 bases, leaving 6 bases between the germline ends. The CDR3 runs 14 residues. The CDR3 here is CASSVTGSYNEQFF. The DNA of the CDR3 is TGTGCCAGCAGCGTCACAGGCTCCTACAATGAGCAGTTCTTC.

The chain links TRBV6-5 to TRBJ2-5; D is perhaps TRBD1 (5 bases). TRBJ2-7 explains the end of the DNA better; the J call may be wrong. Germline CDR1 MNHEY, CDR2 SVGAGI. The CDR3 loop spans 14 amino acids. The DNA for the CDR3 is TGTGCCAGCACAAAGAGAGATGGGGCTTACGAGCAGTACTTC. This translates into CASTKRDGAYEQYF.

The V and J genes are TRBV2 and TRBJ2-7, with D perhaps matching TRBD1 (5 bases). CDR1 is SNHLY and CDR2 is FYNNEI in the germline V gene. Trimming took off 2 bases at V and 3 bases at J, with 5 bases between the two ends. The CDR3 has 12 amino acids. CDR3 DNA sequence: TGTGCCAGCAGTGAACAGGGCTACGAGCAGTACTTC. The encoded protein is CASSEQGYEQYF.

The DNA for the CDR3 is TGTGCCAGTAGCCCGACAGGGGGTGGAACCTACGAGCAGTACTTC. Translated: CASSPTGGGTYEQYF. The chain links TRBV19 to TRBJ2-7, with 9 nucleotides matching TRBD1. This CDR3 spans 15 amino acids. Germline V gene sequence: CDR1 LNHDA, CDR2 SQIVND (reference sequence). V was clipped by 6 bases and J by 2 bases; unmatched bases: 8.

This clone occurred once. The chain recombines TRBV6-6 with TRBJ1-4, with 9 bases identical to TRBD1. The junction had 8 bases not matched to a gene; V was cut back by 5 bases and J by 4 bases. Germline CDR1 is MNHNY and CDR2 is SVGAGI (reference sequence). The CDR3 sequence is 16 residues long. The CDR3 loop is CASSHPGQGLNEKLFF. In nucleotides, the CDR3 is TGTGCCAGCAGTCACCCTGGACAGGGGCTTAATGAAAAACTGTTTTTT.

This clone was detected a few times. This chain joins TRBV20-1 and TRBJ2-7, with TRBD2 matching over 7 bases. CDR3 size: 11 residues. Germline CDR1 is DFQATT and CDR2 is SNEGSKA (reference sequence). V shed 6 bases and J 4 bases; nucleotides not matched to a gene: 3. CDR3 nucleotide sequence: TGCAGTGCGAAGGGAGGGTACGAGCAGTACTTC. This codes for CSAKGGYEQYF.

The gene calls are TRBV6-6 and TRBJ2-2; D gene ambiguous. Trimming removed 0 bases from V and 6 bases from J, with 5 bases in between. The germline V gene encodes CDR1 MNHNY and CDR2 SVGAGI (reference sequence). CDR3 length: 13 residues. The CDR3 is CASSYSGPGELFF. CDR3 DNA sequence: TGTGCCAGCAGTTACTCGGGCCCCGGGGAGCTGTTTTTT.

This clone appeared a few times. The chain recombines TRBV18 with TRBJ2-1, with 13 bases aligning to TRBD2. Per the germline V gene, CDR1 is KGHSH and CDR2 is LQKENI. V was clipped by 9 bases and J by 7 bases; unmatched bases: 9. The CDR3 runs 15 residues. This chain's CDR3 is CASLIGLAGENEQFF. CDR3 bases: TGTGCCAGTCTAATAGGACTAGCGGGAGAAAATGAGCAGTTCTTC. The variable domain in full, with the rest retrieved from reference TRBV18 and TRBJ2-1, is NAGVMQNPRHLVRRRGQEARLRCSPMKGHSHVYWYRQLPEEGLKFMVYLQKENIIDESGMPKERFSAEFPKEGPSILRIQQVVRGDSAAYFCASLIGLAGENEQFFGPGTRLTVL.

This sequence joins TRBV6-5 and TRBJ2-5; no definite D call. Germline-derived CDR1 and CDR2 are MNHEY and SVGAGI. The V end was cut by 6 bases, the J end by 5 bases, with 13 bases between. This CDR3 spans 13 amino acids. The DNA of the CDR3 is TGTGCCAGCAGCCCCCCTCTTTTGGAGACCCAGTACTTC. Translated: CASSPPLLETQYF.

This clone was seen more than once but under ten times. The chain employs TRBV7-2 and TRBJ2-2; D might be TRBD2 (6 bases). The V and J ends lost 1 base and 7 bases respectively, with 19 bases between them. CDR1 SGHTA and CDR2 FQGNSA come from the germline V gene. The CDR3 sequence is 17 residues long. CDR3 sequence reads: CASSLVIMAGLGGELFF. In DNA, the CDR3 is TGTGCCAGCAGCTTAGTTATAATGGCGGGGCTTGGCGGGGAGCTGTTTTTT. Complete variable domain (other parts from reference TRBV7-2 and TRBJ2-2): GAGVSQSPSNKVTEKGKDVELRCDPISGHTALYWYRQSLGQGLEFLIYFQGNSAPDKSGLPSDRFSAERTGGSVSTLTIQRTQQEDSAVYLCASSLVIMAGLGGELFFGEGSRLTVL.

This chain's CDR3 is CATGRGLNYGYTF. The CDR3 DNA reads as TGTGCCACGGGGCGGGGTCTTAACTATGGCTACACCTTC. The chain carries TRBV19 and TRBJ1-2; D might be TRBD1 (5 bases). V lost 10 bases to trimming and J lost 1 base, with 13 bases between them. CDR3 length equals 13 residues. From germline, CDR1 is LNHDA and CDR2 SQIVND (reference sequence).

This sequence joins TRBV10-3 and TRBJ2-3; D possibly corresponds to TRBD1 (6 bases). Germline CDR1 and CDR2: ENHRY and SYGVKD. The CDR3 sequence is 16 residues long. Trimming took off 3 bases at V and 0 bases at J, with 13 bases between the two ends. The CDR3 is CAISDGTRASTDTQYF. CDR3 sequence (DNA): TGTGCCATCAGTGACGGGACACGGGCCAGCACAGATACGCAGTATTTT.

This clone has only a few counts. This chain links TRBV2 with TRBJ2-2, with a weak D call TRBD1 (5 bases). Germline CDR1 SNHLY, CDR2 FYNNEI. V lost 6 bases, J lost 2 bases, and 10 bases lay in between. The CDR3 covers 14 residues. CDR3 in amino acids: CASRPGPNTGELFF. As DNA, the CDR3 is TGTGCCAGCAGGCCAGGGCCAAACACCGGGGAGCTGTTTTTT.

This clone was seen more than once but under ten times. The chain combines TRBV18 with TRBJ1-2, with TRBD1 matching over 7 bases. The CDR3 contains 15 residues. The germline gives CDR1 KGHSH, CDR2 LQKENI. J gave up 5 bases and V 4 bases, and 10 bases lay outside the gene matches. CDR3 loop: CASSLRQGIGYGYTF. The CDR3 DNA reads TGTGCCAGCTCACTACGACAGGGTATAGGGTATGGCTACACCTTC.

V gene TRBV29-1 combines with J gene TRBJ1-2, with 7 positions matching TRBD1. J gave up 5 bases and V 7 bases, and 16 bases lay outside the gene matches. This CDR3 is 15 amino acids long. The V gene's germline CDR1 is SQVTM and CDR2 ANQGSEA. CDR3 region: CSAYDRDLLEYGYTF. The CDR3 DNA sequence: TGCAGCGCCTACGACAGGGATCTTCTAGAGTATGGCTACACCTTC.

This clone was observed a single time. This chain connects TRBV13 to TRBJ1-2; D gene unclear. This CDR3 has 13 amino acids. V was shortened by 3 bases and J by 4 bases, with 9 bases between the two germline ends. Germline CDR1 and CDR2: PRHDT and FYEKMQ (reference sequence). The CDR3 loop reads CASSLKPFYGYTF. In DNA form, the CDR3 reads TGTGCCAGCAGCTTGAAGCCGTTCTATGGCTACACCTTC.

This clone has just a few counts. The chain couples TRBV10-3 to TRBJ2-2; 9 bases line up with TRBD1. This CDR3 is 15 amino acids long. The germline V gene encodes CDR1 ENHRY and CDR2 SYGVKD. The V and J ends lost 6 bases and 5 bases, in that order; junction bases with no gene match: 7. The CDR3, as DNA: TGTGCCATCAGCAGACAGGGGGAGGAGACCGGGGAGCTGTTTTTT. It encodes CAISRQGEETGELFF.

This chain uses TRBV4-2 with TRBJ1-2; no clear D gene. Per germline, CDR1 LGHNA and CDR2 YNFKEQ. V lost 0 bases and J lost 4, with 9 bases in between. This CDR3 has 14 amino acids. This chain's CDR3 is CASSQDRGLYGYTF. In DNA form, the CDR3 reads TGTGCCAGCAGCCAAGACCGGGGTCTCTATGGCTACACCTTC.

J is TRBJ2-3 and V is TRBV5-1, with 14 bases aligning to TRBD2. After removal of 4 bases from V and 3 bases from J, the junction contained 4 bases not matched to a gene. This CDR3 is built from 16 residues. Germline V lookup: CDR1 SGHRS, CDR2 YFSETQ. The CDR3 is CASSIGLAGGTDTQYF. The CDR3 DNA sequence: TGCGCCAGCAGCATCGGACTAGCGGGGGGAACAGATACGCAGTATTTT. Variable domain in full (rest from reference TRBV5-1 and TRBJ2-3): KAGVTQTPRYLIKTRGQQVTLSCSPISGHRSVSWYQQTPGQGLQFLFEYFSETQRNKGNFPGRFSGRQFSNSRSEMNVSTLELGDSALYLCASSIGLAGGTDTQYFGPGTRLTVL.

This chain uses TRBV7-9 with TRBJ2-5; a weak D match, TRBD2 (6 bases). CDR1 and CDR2 (germline): SEHNR, FQNEAQ (reference sequence). The CDR3 has 13 residues. Trimming took 5 bases from V and 7 from J, leaving 14 bases between them. This chain's CDR3 is CASSPGRMVTQYF. CDR3 DNA sequence: TGTGCCAGCAGCCCGGGGAGGATGGTGACCCAGTACTTC.